This T cell receptor (beta chain) appears in the sequencing data of a study of T-cell reconstitution after alpha-beta-depleted transplantation in children. The study, taken as a whole, reports: Fresh T-cell production supplied most of the T-cell counts and diversity seen one year after transplant. For some patients, TCRbeta diversity was high at day 60 because of recipient T cells and thymic progenitors that survived. As was reported, about two months after transplant, alpha-beta T cells came from several hundred expanded graft clones.

The CDR3 spans 17 residues. Germline CDR1 SQVTM, CDR2 ANQGSEA. Germline trimming cut 5 bases from V and 3 bases from J; bases unmatched to any gene: 13. This clonotype was detected ten times or more. What it binds is not known. Construction of the TCRbeta library involved unique molecular identifiers. A single record per CDR3 protein comes from TCRdb applying MiXCR to the PCR reads. The profile shows approximately 170,000 distinct CDR3 sequences, 11% of them singletons. The TCR originated in a boy between 2 and 10 years old with acute myeloid leukemia, due to receive a stem cell transplant. The rearrangement links TRBV29-1 to TRBJ1-3, with 10 positions matching TRBD1. The sequenced sample was PBMCs, obtained before TCRalphabeta/CD19-depleted stem cell transplant. CDR3 DNA sequence: TGCAGCGTTCAGTCCGGGACAGGGGAGTTTCGTGGAAACACCATATATTTT. Protein sequence: CSVQSGTGEFRGNTIYF.